Each of the 15 T cell receptor beta chains below was sequenced from the same sample in a study of T cells expressing NK-cell markers. After re-calling the 5' RACE reads, TCRdb lists one entry per CDR3 protein, DNA absent. This sample's table has 150,000 to 180,000 distinct CDR3 sequences. Sequencing input: blood T cells: a sorted CD56 or NKG2C T cell subset, CD4+ or CD8+ T cells, or bulk PBMC T cells (not recorded which). These receptors all stem from a woman aged 50 to 60 in good health.

The J gene is TRBJ2-7, the V gene TRBV29-1; the TCRdb D gene call, TRBD1, has no DNA to confirm it. Germline assignment: CDR1 SQVTM and CDR2 ANQGSEA. This CDR3 comprises 13 residues. The chain's CDR3 is CSVSSGTLYEQYF.

The rearrangement links TRBV20-1 to TRBJ2-7; as DNA is missing, the TRBD2 call by TCRdb cannot be tested. Germline values: CDR1 DFQATT, CDR2 SNEGSKA (reference sequence). This CDR3 spans 13 amino acids. CDR3 protein: CSARGAGTYEQYF.

The chain uses TRBV29-1 and TRBJ2-2; the TCRdb D gene call, TRBD1, has no DNA to confirm it. This CDR3 region has 14 residues. The germline gives CDR1 SQVTM, CDR2 ANQGSEA. CDR3 sequence: CSVDWDRESGELFF.

The chain joins TRBV3-1 to TRBJ2-1; TCRdb designates TRBD2, a call that cannot be tested without DNA. The CDR3 runs to 16 residues. CDR1 and CDR2 from the germline V gene are LGHDT and YNNKEL (reference sequence). CDR3 in amino acids: CASSPGTSGRDNEQFF.

The J gene is TRBJ1-1, the V gene TRBV7-9. The CDR3 extends over 14 amino acids. Germline-derived CDR1 and CDR2 are SEHNR and FQNEAQ (reference sequence). The CDR3 loop reads CASSLARVNTEAFF.

J is TRBJ2-7 and V is TRBV5-6; TCRdb picks TRBD1, but there is no DNA to check that call. The CDR3 is 13 amino acids. Germline CDR1 and CDR2: SGHDT and YYEEEE. CDR3 sequence: CASSLQGDYEQYF.

J is TRBJ2-3 and V is TRBV4-1; TCRdb calls TRBD2, which cannot be checked without DNA. The CDR3 has 16 residues. In germline, CDR1 is MGHRA, CDR2 YSYEKL. CDR3 residues: CASSQVELAREDTQYF.

The chain is built from TRBV27 and TRBJ2-1; as DNA is missing, the TRBD1 call by TCRdb cannot be tested. The CDR3 length is 14 residues. From germline, CDR1 is MNHEY and CDR2 SMNVEV (reference sequence). CDR3 residues: CASSPGGGGNEQFF.

The chain combines TRBV6-5 with TRBJ2-1; TCRdb selects TRBD1, and the lack of DNA leaves this call unchecked. This CDR3 region has 13 residues. CDR1 MNHEY and CDR2 SVGAGI come from the germline V gene. CDR3 amino acids: CASSWGVENEQFF.

The CDR3 loop is CASSGPTGLAEQFF. The rearrangement joins TRBV2 to TRBJ2-1; TCRdb reports TRBD2, a call that lacks DNA to check it against. Germline CDR1 and CDR2: SNHLY and FYNNEI. The CDR3 has 14 residues. Drawing the rest from reference TRBV2 and TRBJ2-1, the complete variable domain is EPEVTQTPSHQVTQMGQEVILRCVPISNHLYFYWYRQILGQKVEFLVSFYNNEISEKSEIFDDQFSVERPDGSNFTLKIRSTKLEDSAMYFCASSGPTGLAEQFFGPGTRLTVL.

This chain joins TRBV19 and TRBJ1-1; TCRdb proposes TRBD1, but this gene call is untestable without DNA. Germline V gene lookup returns CDR1 LNHDA and CDR2 SQIVND (reference sequence). This CDR3 spans 14 amino acids. CDR3 in amino acids: CASKQAAPGTEAFF.

The gene calls are TRBV7-9 and TRBJ2-7; no DNA is available, so the TRBD1 call from TCRdb remains unchecked. Germline loops: CDR1 SEHNR, CDR2 FQNEAQ (reference sequence). This CDR3 has 15 residues. The CDR3 region is CASSHPLAEHYEQYF.

The genes are TRBV5-1 and TRBJ1-5; TCRdb lists TRBD1, though no DNA is available to test this call. Germline V gives CDR1 SGHRS, CDR2 YFSETQ. This CDR3 is 15 amino acids long. CDR3: CASSLPGTGGQPQHF.

The V gene is TRBV27, the J gene TRBJ1-2; TCRdb designates TRBD1, a call that cannot be tested without DNA. Germline V gives CDR1 MNHEY, CDR2 SMNVEV (reference sequence). The CDR3 runs to 13 residues. CDR3 residues: CASSPDRAYGYTF.

This chain links TRBV10-3 with TRBJ2-3; without DNA, the TCRdb call of TRBD2 cannot be checked. The germline V gene has CDR1 ENHRY and CDR2 SYGVKD. This CDR3 has 16 amino acids. CDR3 amino acids: CAIRGTSGHLTDTQYF.